This T cell receptor beta chain was captured by sequencing in a study of shared clonotypes between healthy human individuals. The germline gives CDR1 MNHEY, CDR2 SVGAGI. With 1 base clipped from V and 1 base from J, the junction kept 3 bases outside the gene matches. This CDR3 comprises 16 residues. In the naive CD8 group, cells lacked CD45RO and were positively selected for CCR7, so terminally differentiated effector memory CD45RA+ cells were left out. The table came from immunoSEQ multiplex PCR; TCRdb's copy has only in-frame clones and leaves some out. The sample has a few million clones, 80% to 95% seen once.

This TCR came from a man between 18 and 29 years old in good health. Some clones in this sample may be carry-over from other donors' samples. The specimen was naive CD8+ T cells from PBMCs. This chain connects TRBV6-5 to TRBJ2-2; TRBD2 agrees at 7 bases. DNA for the CDR3: TGTGCCAGCAGTTACTGGGCTAGCGGGAACACCGGGGAGCTGTTTTTT. This encodes CASSYWASGNTGELFF.